Following are 28 T cell receptor beta chains from one sample sequenced in a study of blood T cell repertoires in COVID-19. Data came from immunoSEQ multiplex PCR; TCRdb stores just in-frame clones and leaves some out. The sample has about 190,000 clones, less than 90% seen once; the top ten hold around 21%. Sequenced material: peripheral blood. All receptors derive from a human donor in a cohort sampled during active COVID-19.

This clone was observed at least ten times. The chain is built from TRBV7-9 and TRBJ2-6; 9 bases map to TRBD1. J lost 2 bases, V lost 1 base, and 6 bases had no gene match. Germline lookup yields CDR1 SEHNR and CDR2 FQNEAQ (reference sequence). The CDR3 has 18 residues. The CDR3 sequence: CASSLVGRDRAGANVLTF. In DNA, the CDR3 is TGTGCCAGCAGCTTAGTAGGACGGGACAGGGCTGGGGCCAACGTCCTGACTTTC.

J is TRBJ2-4 and V is TRBV2, with 7 bases aligning to TRBD1. Germline V CDR1 and CDR2: SNHLY, FYNNEI. CDR3 length: 14 amino acids. V lost 6 bases and J lost 3; bases outside the gene matches: 5. The CDR3 reads CASRFRDSKNIQYF. For the CDR3, the DNA is TGTGCCAGCAGATTCCGGGACAGCAAAAACATTCAGTACTTC.

The V call is TRBV2, the J call TRBJ1-6, with D hard to call. The CDR3 length is 15 residues. The germline V gene encodes CDR1 SNHLY and CDR2 FYNNEI. V lost 5 bases to trimming and J lost 4 bases, with 12 bases between them. The CDR3 sequence is CASSLGEGYNSPLHF. The CDR3 nucleotides read TGTGCCAGCAGTCTCGGAGAGGGATATAATTCACCCCTCCACTTT.

The V gene is TRBV4-2, the J gene TRBJ2-1; TRBD2 matches 8 bases. The CDR3 is 16 amino acids. After removal of 4 bases from V and 0 bases from J, the junction contained 5 bases not matched to a gene. CDR1 LGHNA and CDR2 YNFKEQ come from the germline V gene. CDR3: CASSRVAGSSYNEQFF. The CDR3 DNA sequence: TGTGCCAGCAGCCGCGTAGCGGGAAGCTCCTACAATGAGCAGTTCTTC.

This chain joins TRBV29-1 and TRBJ1-2, with D maybe TRBD1 (6 bases). The CDR3 is 13 residues long. Per the germline V gene, CDR1 is SQVTM and CDR2 is ANQGSEA. The V end lost 0 bases, the J end lost 7 bases, and 12 bases lay between the germline ends. For the CDR3, the DNA is TGCAGCGTTGAAGACAGGGCAGGGGTTGGCTACACCTTC. This gives the protein CSVEDRAGVGYTF.

The gene calls are TRBV28 and TRBJ2-7, with 10 nucleotides matching TRBD2. Germline assignment: CDR1 MDHEN and CDR2 SYDVKM. V was pared by 5 bases and J by 3 bases, with 7 bases of the junction left unmatched. The CDR3 extends over 15 amino acids. CDR3 in amino acids: CASSVNSGGDYEQYF. CDR3 DNA sequence: TGTGCCAGCAGTGTAAACAGCGGGGGGGACTACGAGCAGTACTTC.

The chain uses TRBV30 and TRBJ2-1; 7 bases are a match to TRBD1. The CDR3 contains 11 residues. The trim removed 8 bases at V and 6 bases at J, leaving 4 bases unmatched. Germline CDR1 and CDR2: GTSNPN and SVGIG (reference sequence). The DNA for the CDR3 is TGTGCCGAATCAGGGGGCAATGAGCAGTTCTTC. This encodes CAESGGNEQFF. Combining the CDR3 with reference TRBV30 and TRBJ2-1 gives the whole variable domain SQTIHQWPATLVQPVGSPLSLECTVEGTSNPNLYWYRQAAGRGLQLLFYSVGIGQISSEVPQNLSASRPQDRQFILSSKKLLLSDSGFYLCAESGGNEQFFGPGTRLTVL.

CDR3: CASSMGRVTEAFF. The CDR3 nucleotides are TGTGCCAGTAGTATGGGCAGGGTCACTGAAGCTTTCTTT. The V gene is TRBV19, the J gene TRBJ1-1, with a tentative D call TRBD1 (5 bases). The germline CDR1 and CDR2 sequences are LNHDA and SQIVND (reference sequence). V lost 3 bases and J 4 bases, leaving 9 bases between the germline ends. The CDR3 extends over 13 amino acids.

This sequence joins TRBV5-1 and TRBJ2-5; 11 bases are a match to TRBD2. V shed 2 bases, J shed 3 bases, and the junction held 3 bases outside the gene matches. In germline, CDR1 is SGHRS, CDR2 YFSETQ. This CDR3 is built from 15 residues. In DNA form, the CDR3 reads TGCGCCAGCAGCTTTAGCGGGGGGGTCGAAGAGACCCAGTACTTC. Protein: CASSFSGGVEETQYF.

The V and J genes are TRBV7-2 and TRBJ2-3, with D perhaps matching TRBD2 (6 bases). The CDR3 has 16 amino acids. The germline V gene encodes CDR1 SGHTA and CDR2 FQGNSA. V lost 5 bases and J 0 bases, leaving 15 bases between the germline ends. CDR3 in amino acids: CASSLLPGLSTDTQYF. For the CDR3, the DNA is TGTGCCAGCAGCCTCCTGCCGGGACTCAGCACAGATACGCAGTATTTT.

V usage is TRBV7-3 and J usage is TRBJ2-5; D ambiguous. Germline V gene sequence: CDR1 SGHTA, CDR2 FQGTGA. V lost 1 base and J 13 bases, leaving 13 bases between the germline ends. CDR3 length equals 12 residues. In DNA form, the CDR3 reads TGTGCCAGCAGCTTAAACCTGGTGGAGTGGTACTTC. It is translated as CASSLNLVEWYF.

The V and J genes are TRBV27 and TRBJ2-5, with 7 bases aligning to TRBD1. The CDR3 has 13 amino acids. The germline V gene encodes CDR1 MNHEY and CDR2 SMNVEV (reference sequence). The ends lost 5 bases at V and 5 bases at J; junction bases unmatched: 5. The CDR3 DNA sequence: TGTGCCAGCAGTCCCCAGGGGGTTGAGACCCAGTACTTC. It encodes CASSPQGVETQYF.

The rearrangement links TRBV9 to TRBJ2-1; TRBD2 matches 8 bases. Germline V gene lookup returns CDR1 SGDLS and CDR2 YYNGEE. V was clipped by 0 bases and J by 9 bases; unmatched bases: 8. The CDR3 spans 15 residues. CDR3 bases: TGTGCCAGCAGCGTAGAAAGCGGGAGAATCGGTGAGCAGTTCTTC. Translating gives CASSVESGRIGEQFF.

This clone has more than one count but fewer than ten. The V gene is TRBV2, the J gene TRBJ1-1, with unresolved D. The CDR3 is made up of 14 amino acids. CDR1 and CDR2 (germline): SNHLY, FYNNEI. V was cut by 2 bases and J by 1 base, with 8 bases left in between. DNA for the CDR3: TGTGCCAGCAGTGAAATTGGAGAGAACACTGAAGCTTTCTTT. Translation: CASSEIGENTEAFF.

This clone has more than one count but fewer than ten. The chain links TRBV3-1 (or the pseudogene TRBV3-2) to TRBJ2-5, with 10 bases lining up with TRBD2. The CDR3 has 16 residues. Unmatched junction bases numbered 6, after V lost 2 bases and J lost 3 bases. Germline-derived CDR1 and CDR2 are LGHDT and YNNKEL (reference sequence). In nucleotides, the CDR3 is TGTGCCAGCAGCCAAATGTTAGCGGGGGGCAAAGAGACCCAGTACTTC. Translation gives CASSQMLAGGKETQYF.

The chain links TRBV5-8 to TRBJ2-1, with D possibly being TRBD2 (6 bases). The CDR3 has 14 amino acids. Trimming shortened V by 0 bases and J by 4 bases, and 8 bases separated the two germline ends. The germline V gene has CDR1 SGHTS and CDR2 YDEGEE. The CDR3 bases are TGTGCCAGCAGCTTGGGGGGACTGTACAATGAGCAGTTCTTC. Amino acids: CASSLGGLYNEQFF.

CDR3 nucleotides: TGTGCCAGCAGTTCGAACAGGGTGCGGGGCAATCAGCCCCAGCATTTT. It translates to CASSSNRVRGNQPQHF. The J gene is TRBJ1-5, the V gene TRBV6-5, with D possibly being TRBD1 (6 bases). The V gene's germline CDR1 is MNHEY and CDR2 SVGAGI. Deletions cut 4 bases from V and 2 bases from J, with 15 bases between. This CDR3 has 16 residues.

V is TRBV5-8 and J is TRBJ1-5, with D perhaps TRBD1 (6 bases). Deletions cut 5 bases from V and 0 bases from J, with 18 bases between. This CDR3 comprises 17 residues. Germline V gene sequence: CDR1 SGHTS, CDR2 YDEGEE. The CDR3 region has the DNA TGTGCCAGCAGAACAGTGATGGACAGCTATAGCAATCAGCCCCAGCATTTT. Translated, it gives CASRTVMDSYSNQPQHF.

This chain connects TRBV6-5 to TRBJ1-1; D is unresolved. Germline lookup yields CDR1 MNHEY and CDR2 SVGAGI. The CDR3 sequence is 13 residues long. Trimming left V 7 bases short and J 0 bases short, with 9 bases between. The CDR3 DNA is TGTGCCAGCAAGAACAACATGAACACTGAAGCTTTCTTT. It is translated as CASKNNMNTEAFF.

J is TRBJ2-6 and V is TRBV19; D is possibly TRBD1 (5 bases). From germline, CDR1 is LNHDA and CDR2 SQIVND (reference sequence). V was cut by 8 bases and J by 0 bases, with 20 bases left in between. The CDR3 extends over 18 amino acids. CDR3 protein: CASGMIGESSSGANVLTF. CDR3 bases: TGTGCCAGTGGGATGATAGGGGAATCTAGCTCTGGGGCCAACGTCCTGACTTTC.

The chain recombines TRBV7-6 with TRBJ2-1; tentatively, D is TRBD2 (5 bases). In germline, CDR1 is SGHVS, CDR2 FNYEAQ. The CDR3 is 16 residues long. Trimming pared 3 bases from V and 2 bases from J, leaving 14 bases between. The CDR3 nucleotides read TGTGCCAGCAGCTTGGGAGAGGTCCGCACCTACAATGAGCAGTTCTTC. Translated, it gives CASSLGEVRTYNEQFF.

This sequence joins TRBV5-4 and TRBJ1-1, with TRBD1 matching over 7 bases. V shed 3 bases and J 2 bases; nucleotides not matched to a gene: 7. In germline, CDR1 is SGHNT, CDR2 YYREEE (reference sequence). The CDR3 is made up of 15 amino acids. The CDR3 protein is CASSSTQGVNTEAFF. The CDR3 region has the DNA TGTGCCAGCAGCTCAACCCAGGGGGTTAACACTGAAGCTTTCTTT.

This clone was detected once. The chain employs TRBV24-1 and TRBJ1-2, with 11 bases aligning to TRBD1. The CDR3 runs to 14 residues. CDR1 and CDR2 (germline): KGHDR, SFDVKD. V shed 5 bases and J 7 bases; nucleotides not matched to a gene: 5. CDR3 in amino acids: CATSGGQGASGYTF. CDR3 DNA sequence: TGTGCCACCAGTGGAGGACAGGGGGCTAGTGGCTACACCTTC.

The chain combines TRBV5-5 with TRBJ1-1; 7 positions agree with TRBD1. This CDR3 region has 11 residues. V shed 0 bases, J shed 11 bases, and the junction held 1 base outside the gene matches. The germline gives CDR1 SGHKS, CDR2 YYEKEE (reference sequence). For the CDR3, the DNA is TGTGCCAGCAGCTTGGACAGGGGTGCTTTCTTT. Residues: CASSLDRGAFF.

V and J are TRBV5-1 and TRBJ1-1; 7 bases are shared with TRBD1. This CDR3 spans 14 amino acids. Germline V lookup: CDR1 SGHRS, CDR2 YFSETQ. J was trimmed by 3 bases and V by 3 bases; bases with no gene match: 5. CDR3 in amino acids: CASSWRGLDTEAFF. In nucleotides, the CDR3 is TGCGCCAGCAGCTGGAGGGGGCTTGACACTGAAGCTTTCTTT.

The V call is TRBV25-1, the J call TRBJ2-7, with D perhaps matching TRBD1 (6 bases). CDR3 length: 13 residues. Trimming cost V 5 bases and J 1 base, with 9 bases left between them. CDR1 and CDR2 (germline): MGHDK, SYGVNS. CDR3 amino acids: CASSKTGSYEQYV. The CDR3 nucleotides read TGTGCCAGCAGTAAAACAGGGTCCTACGAGCAGTACGTC.

The V call is TRBV19, the J call TRBJ2-1; 15 nucleotides line up with TRBD2. Germline values: CDR1 LNHDA, CDR2 SQIVND (reference sequence). This CDR3 has 19 amino acids. The V gene end was trimmed by 3 bases and the J gene end by 0 bases; junction bases not matched to a gene: 6. This CDR3 reads CASSIHAGLAGGSYNEQFF. In DNA, the CDR3 is TGTGCCAGTAGTATCCATGCGGGACTAGCGGGAGGCTCCTACAATGAGCAGTTCTTC.

V gene TRBV30 combines with J gene TRBJ1-2, with D unresolved. V was clipped by 0 bases and J by 7 bases, with 15 bases between them. Germline lookup yields CDR1 GTSNPN and CDR2 SVGIG (reference sequence). The CDR3 sequence is 14 residues long. Here the CDR3 DNA reads TGTGCCTGGAGTGTACTGGCGGGAATCCGTGGCTACACCTTC. This encodes CAWSVLAGIRGYTF. The full variable domain, with the rest looked up from reference TRBV30 and TRBJ1-2, is SQTIHQWPATLVQPVGSPLSLECTVEGTSNPNLYWYRQAAGRGLQLLFYSVGIGQISSEVPQNLSASRPQDRQFILSSKKLLLSDSGFYLCAWSVLAGIRGYTFGSGTRLTVV.